Given below is one TCR beta chain in context. The data are from a study of blood T cell repertoires in COVID-19. Study information: Whether acute or convalescent, the COVID-19 samples came from the United States, Italy and Spain. PBMCs, B-cell-depleted T cells, or T cells were the source of the cDNA or gDNA that made up the material.

Authors' processing steps: The authors estimated nucleated cell counts from reference gene primer amplification. The assay was immunoSEQ multiplex PCR, and TCRdb's table has in-frame clones only and misses some. V, J and clone size are those of that table, while D and trimming were read from the DNA. The sample has about 130,000 clones; around 85% are singletons. There are 15 residues in the CDR3. V lost 7 bases and J lost 3; bases outside the gene matches: 8. Germline values: CDR1 KGHDR, CDR2 SFDVKD. The sample was peripheral blood. The receptor's source is a human donor in a cohort sampled during active COVID-19. V gene TRBV24-1 combines with J gene TRBJ2-3, with TRBD1 matching over 8 bases. CDR3 protein: CATRTGEKVTDTQYF. For the CDR3, the DNA is TGTGCCACCAGGACAGGGGAAAAGGTGACAGATACGCAGTATTTT.